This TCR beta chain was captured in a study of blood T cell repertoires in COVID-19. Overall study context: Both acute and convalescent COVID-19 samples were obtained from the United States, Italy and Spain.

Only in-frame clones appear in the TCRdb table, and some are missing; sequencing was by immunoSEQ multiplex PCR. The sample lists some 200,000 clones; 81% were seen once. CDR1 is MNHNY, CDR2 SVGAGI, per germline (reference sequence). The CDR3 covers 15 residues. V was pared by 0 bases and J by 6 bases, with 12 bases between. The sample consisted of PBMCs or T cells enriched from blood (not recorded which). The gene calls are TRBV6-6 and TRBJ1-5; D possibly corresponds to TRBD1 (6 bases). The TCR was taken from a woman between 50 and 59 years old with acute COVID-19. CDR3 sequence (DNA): TGTGCCAGCAGTTACTCAGGGGGAATAGGTCAGCCCCAGCATTTT. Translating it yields CASSYSGGIGQPQHF.